This T cell receptor (beta chain) derives from a study of PD-1 blockade in classical Hodgkin lymphoma. Method: immunoSEQ multiplex PCR; TCRdb's copy keeps in-frame clones and lacks some. The repertoire holds about 24,000 clones, with about four fifths as singletons. Time point noted: cycle 4 day 1 (C4D1), after more than five weeks of nivolumab. Every single patient, without exception, relapsed after autologous stem cell transplantation, and brentuximab vedotin exposure varied. Germline V CDR1 and CDR2: GTSNPN, SVGIG (reference sequence). The CDR3 has 11 amino acids. The chain uses TRBV30 and TRBJ1-1, with D perhaps matching TRBD1 (6 bases). The sequenced sample was peripheral blood mononuclear cells (PBMCs), obtained before the fourth cycle of nivolumab. This sequence originates from a human donor with classical Hodgkin lymphoma. The CDR3: CARKGGTEAFF. The CDR3 bases are TGTGCTCGAAAGGGGGGAACTGAAGCTTTCTTT.